This entry lists 2 T cell receptor beta chains sequenced from one sample in a study of cytomegalovirus exposure and HLA in healthy donors. A multiplex PCR was run with 60 Vbeta primers and 13 Jbeta primers. Here immunoSEQ multiplex PCR was the method, and the copy in TCRdb shows in-frame clones only, minus some. The table lists roughly 130,000 clones, roughly three fifths of them singletons. The material sequenced was PBMCs. These receptor sequences come from a woman aged 40 to 50 in good health and CMV-seropositive.

This clone was seen a handful of times. J is TRBJ1-6 and V is TRBV5-1, with a possible D match to TRBD1 (5 bases). This CDR3 has 14 amino acids. Deletions cut 4 bases from V and 10 bases from J, with 15 bases between. Germline-derived CDR1 and CDR2 are SGHRS and YFSETQ. CDR3 in DNA: TGCGCCAGCAGCGCAGCGGGTTGGGACTCACCCCTCCACTTT. Its translation is CASSAAGWDSPLHF.

This clone was seen a few times. This chain connects TRBV12-5 to TRBJ2-5; 12 positions agree with TRBD2. J lost 5 bases, V lost 4 bases, and 8 bases had no gene match. The CDR3 length is 16 residues. Germline CDR1 reads LGHNT; CDR2 reads FRNRAP. Here the CDR3 reads CASGSWLAGGRETQYF. The CDR3 region has the DNA TGTGCTAGTGGTTCCTGGCTAGCGGGGGGGCGGGAGACCCAGTACTTC.